Listed below are T cell receptor beta chains from one sample, sequenced in a study of CD8 T cells in Susac syndrome. TCRdb fed the immunoSEQ multiplex PCR reads into MiXCR, producing one record per CDR3 protein. This sample carries just under 150,000 distinct CDR3 sequences, approximately 93% of them seen once, and the ten largest clones take less than 0.095%. What was sequenced was CD4+ T cells from PBMCs. These receptors all come from a human donor in good health. Both conserved end residues are part of each CDR3. A D gene is named only where the DNA matches it firmly. Expanded clones are given a class, and other clones once, few, many or no size at all.

>-|-|TRBV9|TRBJ2-1
TGTGCCAGCAGCGTCGGAAGTTGGGGGGGCACAAGTGAGCAGTTCTTC
CASSVGSWGGTSEQFF
>-|TRBD2|TRBV5-1|TRBJ2-3
TGCGCCAGCAGCTTCTCAGCGGGGACTAGCACAGATACGCAGTATTTT
CASSFSAGTSTDTQYF
>-|-|TRBV7-3|TRBJ2-2
TGTGCCAGCAGCTTAGACCCCCCCTTTCGACCGACCGGGGAGCTGTTTTTT
CASSLDPPFRPTGELFF
>-|-|TRBV11-2|TRBJ1-1
TGTGCCAGCAGCCTAGCCTGGAACACTGAAGCTTTCTTT
CASSLAWNTEAFF
>once|-|TRBV18|TRBJ2-7
TGTGCCAGCTCACCACCGGGGGGCTTAGGCGAGCAGTACTTC
CASSPPGGLGEQYF
>-|-|TRBV3-1|TRBJ2-1
TGTGCCAGCAGCCCGCTTCGGAGGTCTCCCCATGAGCAGTTCTTC
CASSPLRRSPHEQFF
>-|-|TRBV7-9|TRBJ1-2
TGTGCCAGCGGCCGGCCGGGGGGGAACTATGGCTACACCTTC
CASGRPGGNYGYTF
>-|TRBD2|TRBV6-2/TRBV6-3|TRBJ2-1
TGTGCCAGCAGTTCCCTAGCGGGAGCGGGATCGAATGAGCAGTTCTTC
CASSSLAGAGSNEQFF
>-|-|TRBV30|TRBJ2-2
TGTGCCTGGAAGGTGAGGCATCTCGCGAACACCGGGGAGCTGTTTTTT
CAWKVRHLANTGELFF
>-|TRBD1|TRBV5-1|TRBJ1-2
TGCGCCAGCAGCTCGCAGACAGGGGGATCAAGTGGCTACACCTTC
CASSSQTGGSSGYTF
>once|-|TRBV29-1|TRBJ2-5
TGCAGCGGGGCGCGCGCCCAAGAGACCCAGTACTTC
CSGARAQETQYF
>-|TRBD1|TRBV15|TRBJ1-2
TGTGCCACCAGCAGAGATGGGACAGGTCCTAACTATGGCTACACCTTC
CATSRDGTGPNYGYTF
>-|-|TRBV27|TRBJ1-2
TGTGCCAGCGGACGACAGGCTCAGGGCTACACCTTC
CASGRQAQGYTF
>-|-|TRBV27|TRBJ2-2
TGTGCCAGCAGTTTATCGACAGCCAACACCGGGGAGCTGTTTTTT
CASSLSTANTGELFF